This T cell receptor beta chain was observed in a study of CD8 T cells in ankylosing spondylitis. From the 5' RACE reads, TCRdb called clonotypes with MiXCR, one entry per CDR3 protein. This table has 700,000 or so distinct CDR3 sequences, around 19% appearing once. The CDR3 extends over 16 amino acids. V trimming: 0 bases; J trimming: 8 bases; junction bases outside the gene matches: 9. Study outcomes and limitations: Blood from ankylosing spondylitis patients appeared to carry a characteristic roughly 8-variant TCR beta motif. Clones linked to disease were reported to show significant enrichment in matched ankylosing spondylitis synovial fluid.

Note on this clonotype: What it binds is not known.

The sequenced material came from blood, either unsorted or a sorted T cell fraction (not recorded which). The receptor comes from a male donor with ankylosing spondylitis. The chain joins TRBV12-3 or TRBV12-4 to TRBJ1-4, with TRBD1 matching over 7 bases. The CDR3 nucleotides are TGTGCCAGCAGTTTAGCACAAACAGGGGTGAGGGAAAAACTGTTTTTT. It translates to CASSLAQTGVREKLFF.